These 27 T cell receptor beta chains share one sample of origin, sequenced in a study of Tregs in tolerant kidney transplant recipients. Generated by immunoSEQ multiplex PCR, the TCRdb table keeps only in-frame clones and is missing some. The sample yields roughly 250,000 clones, around 81% seen once. Sequencing was carried out using CD4+ T cells from blood. The source is a human donor in good health.

The chain employs TRBV5-1 and TRBJ2-3; D possibly corresponds to TRBD1 (5 bases). V was cut by 5 bases and J by 4 bases, with 8 bases left in between. The germline V gene encodes CDR1 SGHRS and CDR2 YFSETQ. The CDR3 loop spans 12 amino acids. The DNA of the CDR3 is TGCGCCAGCAGGTCAGGGTCAGATACGCAGTATTTT. Amino acids: CASRSGSDTQYF.

V is TRBV6-1 and J is TRBJ2-5, with D possibly matching TRBD1 (6 bases). The V gene's germline CDR1 is MNHNS and CDR2 SASEGT. This CDR3 region has 13 residues. The V end was cut by 5 bases, the J end by 5 bases, with 12 bases between. This chain's CDR3 is CASSLGTIETQYF. For the CDR3, the DNA is TGTGCCAGCAGTTTAGGGACAATTGAGACCCAGTACTTC.

This clone showed up just a few times. The chain carries TRBV6-6 and TRBJ1-1, with TRBD1 as a possible D gene (5 bases). Trimming took off 7 bases at V and 13 bases at J, with 19 bases between the two ends. The germline gives CDR1 MNHNY, CDR2 SVGAGI (reference sequence). The CDR3 totals 12 residues. The CDR3 sequence is CASKMSQGVGFF. In DNA form, the CDR3 reads TGTGCCAGCAAAATGTCTCAGGGAGTTGGTTTCTTT.

In DNA, the CDR3 is TGTGCCATCAGTGAGTCGTTCGGGACAGGCTATGGCTACACCTTC. Translated, it gives CAISESFGTGYGYTF. The chain recombines TRBV10-3 with TRBJ1-2; 8 nucleotides line up with TRBD1. Trimming at V came to 0 bases and at J to 4 bases, leaving 4 bases not matched to a gene. This CDR3 is built from 15 residues. Germline V gives CDR1 ENHRY, CDR2 SYGVKD.

This clone appeared a few times. The chain links TRBV5-4 to TRBJ1-2, with 8 bases fitting TRBD1. CDR1 SGHNT and CDR2 YYREEE come from the germline V gene (reference sequence). This CDR3 region has 15 residues. V gave up 2 bases and J gave up 4 bases; unmatched junction bases: 7. The CDR3 sequence is CASSLPTGVLYGYTF. DNA for the CDR3: TGTGCCAGCAGCTTACCGACAGGGGTCCTCTATGGCTACACCTTC.

The chain combines TRBV16 with TRBJ2-3, with 9 bases that match TRBD1. The CDR3 loop spans 15 amino acids. With V trimmed by 2 bases and J by 5 bases, 5 bases remained unmatched. CDR1 KGHSY and CDR2 FQNENV come from the germline V gene. CDR3 sequence (DNA): TGTGCCAGCAGCCAAGATACAGGGGGCAGAGATACGCAGTATTTT. This translates into CASSQDTGGRDTQYF.

The chain uses TRBV2 and TRBJ1-2; tentatively, D is TRBD1 (6 bases). V lost 4 bases and J lost 4, with 13 bases in between. The CDR3 length is 14 residues. Looked up from germline, CDR1 is SNHLY and CDR2 is FYNNEI. CDR3 loop: CASSATGLSYGYTF. The CDR3 DNA sequence: TGTGCCAGCAGTGCTACAGGGTTGTCCTATGGCTACACCTTC.

The chain recombines TRBV7-2 with TRBJ1-2; the D is unclear. The germline V gene has CDR1 SGHTA and CDR2 FQGNSA. Trimming removed 6 bases from V and 8 bases from J, with 19 bases in between. There are 14 residues in the CDR3. CDR3 protein: CASRIGGAGEGYTF. The CDR3 nucleotides read TGTGCCAGCAGGATAGGAGGAGCCGGCGAGGGCTACACCTTC.

The chain is built from TRBV6-5 and TRBJ1-1, with D tentatively TRBD1 (6 bases). The CDR3 has 14 residues. V lost 8 bases to trimming and J lost 3 bases, with 16 bases between them. Germline CDR1 is MNHEY and CDR2 is SVGAGI. The CDR3 loop reads CASLALEGDTEAFF. For the CDR3, the DNA is TGTGCCAGCCTTGCGCTGGAGGGGGACACTGAAGCTTTCTTT.

This clone occurred once. CDR3: CASSSAGTSGALVRETQYF. The DNA of the CDR3 is TGCGCCAGCAGCTCCGCCGGGACTAGCGGGGCCCTAGTGAGGGAGACCCAGTACTTC. V gene TRBV5-1 combines with J gene TRBJ2-5; TRBD2 matches 13 bases. With V trimmed by 3 bases and J by 5 bases, 16 bases remained unmatched. Germline V CDR1 and CDR2: SGHRS, YFSETQ. This CDR3 region has 19 residues.

The chain couples TRBV18 to TRBJ2-7, with a possible D match to TRBD2 (6 bases). The CDR3 contains 13 residues. V dropped 6 bases and J dropped 2 bases, with 11 bases sitting between them. Per the germline V gene, CDR1 is KGHSH and CDR2 is LQKENI. CDR3 sequence: CASSRGGTYEQYF. The CDR3 coding sequence is TGTGCCAGCTCCCGCGGAGGGACCTACGAGCAGTACTTC.

The rearrangement uses TRBV27 and TRBJ2-2; D call uncertain. The CDR3 totals 14 residues. The V end lost 2 bases, the J end lost 1 base, and 5 bases lay between the germline ends. Germline CDR1 MNHEY, CDR2 SMNVEV (reference sequence). The CDR3 region is CASSLSRNTGELFF. CDR3 bases: TGTGCCAGCAGTTTAAGCCGGAACACCGGGGAGCTGTTTTTT.

This sequence joins TRBV2 and TRBJ1-2; 7 nucleotides match TRBD1. CDR3 length: 15 amino acids. The V gene end was trimmed by 6 bases and the J gene end by 0 bases; junction bases not matched to a gene: 7. Germline-derived CDR1 and CDR2 are SNHLY and FYNNEI. The CDR3 region has the DNA TGTGCCAGCAGAACCGACAGGGCTGCTAACTATGGCTACACCTTC. Its protein is CASRTDRAANYGYTF.

The V and J genes are TRBV30 and TRBJ2-3, with 9 bases fitting TRBD2. Germline V gene sequence: CDR1 GTSNPN, CDR2 SVGIG (reference sequence). The CDR3 sequence is 16 residues long. V was pared by 4 bases and J by 4 bases, with 12 bases of the junction left unmatched. CDR3: CAWTHRREGGADTQYF. The CDR3 DNA sequence: TGTGCCTGGACACATCGGCGGGAGGGAGGGGCAGATACGCAGTATTTT.

The chain recombines TRBV27 with TRBJ2-5; D possibly corresponds to TRBD2 (5 bases). V lost 5 bases and J lost 5, with 12 bases in between. Germline V gene data show CDR1 as MNHEY and CDR2 as SMNVEV (reference sequence). The length of the CDR3 is 13 residues. CDR3 sequence reads: CASSKRTGETQYF. CDR3 bases: TGTGCCAGCAGTAAACGGACTGGGGAGACCCAGTACTTC.

The J gene is TRBJ1-2, the V gene TRBV15; D gene unclear. There are 12 residues in the CDR3. Trimming removed 3 bases from V and 5 bases from J, with 7 bases in between. The germline V gene has CDR1 LNHNV and CDR2 YYDKDF (reference sequence). Written as DNA, the CDR3 is TGTGCCACCAGCAGTGATGCTTATGGCTACACCTTC. Protein product: CATSSDAYGYTF. The whole variable domain, remainder taken from reference TRBV15 and TRBJ1-2, is DAMVIQNPRYQVTQFGKPVTLSCSQTLNHNVMYWYQQKSSQAPKLLFHYYDKDFNNEADTPDNFQSRRPNTSFCFLDIRSPGLGDTAMYLCATSSDAYGYTFGSGTRLTVV.

This clone has a single count. The chain links TRBV4-1 to TRBJ2-3; D is unresolved. V was cut by 5 bases and J by 2 bases, with 20 bases left in between. The germline CDR1 and CDR2 sequences are MGHRA and YSYEKL. There are 17 residues in the CDR3. The CDR3 here is CASSGVRVSSATDTQYF. The CDR3 nucleotides read TGCGCCAGCAGCGGGGTCCGGGTTAGCTCAGCCACAGATACGCAGTATTTT.

The V and J genes are TRBV6-5 and TRBJ2-1; D may be TRBD2 (6 bases). This CDR3 spans 15 amino acids. Trimming pared 5 bases from V and 2 bases from J, leaving 13 bases between. Germline CDR1 MNHEY, CDR2 SVGAGI. The CDR3 region has the DNA TGTGCCAGCAGTCTCCTTCCGGGGGCCTACAATGAGCAGTTCTTC. Protein product: CASSLLPGAYNEQFF.

V and J are TRBV11-2 and TRBJ2-5; D possibly corresponds to TRBD1 (5 bases). CDR1 is SGHAT and CDR2 is FQNNGV in the germline V gene. The CDR3 spans 12 residues. The ends were cut back, 5 bases at V and 5 bases at J, with 9 bases in the middle. For the CDR3, the DNA is TGTGCCAGCAGCCCAGGGTCCGAGACCCAGTACTTC. Residues: CASSPGSETQYF.

The CDR3 spells CAWSARYPGPYEQYF. CDR3 nucleotide sequence: TGTGCCTGGAGCGCGCGGTACCCGGGCCCTTACGAGCAGTACTTC. The rearrangement uses TRBV30 and TRBJ2-7; unclear D gene. The CDR3 sequence is 15 residues long. Germline V lookup: CDR1 GTSNPN, CDR2 SVGIG (reference sequence). V lost 3 bases and J lost 4, with 19 bases in between.

The V gene is TRBV5-1, the J gene TRBJ1-2, with D hard to call. Germline loops: CDR1 SGHRS, CDR2 YFSETQ. V dropped 0 bases and J dropped 8 bases, with 11 bases sitting between them. The CDR3 is made up of 13 amino acids. In nucleotides, the CDR3 is TGCGCCAGCAGCTTGGACAGTGGAGGGGGCTACACCTTC. It is translated as CASSLDSGGGYTF.

The V and J genes are TRBV5-1 and TRBJ2-5; D is ambiguous. TRBJ2-7 explains the end of the DNA better; the J call may be wrong. The germline CDR1 and CDR2 sequences are SGHRS and YFSETQ. The CDR3 runs to 13 residues. The CDR3 DNA sequence: TGCGCCAGCAGCTTGGACCGCGAATACGAGCAGTACTTC. Protein: CASSLDREYEQYF.

For this clone: The same CDR3 is also encoded by other DNA sequences in this sample. The chain uses TRBV5-1 and TRBJ2-3; D is ambiguous. With 0 bases removed from V and 1 base from J, the gap between germline ends came to 3 bases. From germline, CDR1 is SGHRS and CDR2 YFSETQ. The CDR3 totals 13 residues. The CDR3 DNA is TGCGCCAGCAGCTTGGGGGGCACAGATACGCAGTATTTT. It encodes CASSLGGTDTQYF. Combining the CDR3 with reference TRBV5-1 and TRBJ2-3 gives the whole variable domain KAGVTQTPRYLIKTRGQQVTLSCSPISGHRSVSWYQQTPGQGLQFLFEYFSETQRNKGNFPGRFSGRQFSNSRSEMNVSTLELGDSALYLCASSLGGTDTQYFGPGTRLTVL.

The V gene is TRBV9, the J gene TRBJ1-5; TRBD1 is a possible D gene (5 bases). Germline CDR1 SGDLS, CDR2 YYNGEE. The CDR3 is made up of 15 amino acids. The ends were cut back, 4 bases at V and 10 bases at J, with 21 bases in the middle. The CDR3 DNA follows: TGTGCCAGCAGCCTTGGAGGTAGGCCGGGGCATCCCCAGCATTTT. Translating it yields CASSLGGRPGHPQHF.

The chain employs TRBV10-3 and TRBJ2-1, with 8 bases identical to TRBD2. Germline CDR1 and CDR2: ENHRY and SYGVKD. CDR3 length: 13 amino acids. Germline trimming cut 2 bases from V and 6 bases from J; bases unmatched to any gene: 0. In DNA, the CDR3 is TGTGCCATCAGTGAGCGGGAGGGCAATGAGCAGTTCTTC. Its protein product is CAISEREGNEQFF.

Points on this clone: A read error may account for a junction end that differs from germline. J is TRBJ2-7 and V is TRBV2; tentatively, D is TRBD2 (5 bases). Germline lookup yields CDR1 SNHLY and CDR2 FYNNEI. CDR3 length equals 15 residues. Here the CDR3 reads CASREGRGSSYEQYF. CDR3 nucleotide sequence: TGTGCCAGCAGGGAAGGGAGAGGAAGCTCCTACGAGCAGTACTTC.

This sequence joins TRBV2 and TRBJ1-5; no clear D gene. CDR1 and CDR2 from the germline V gene are SNHLY and FYNNEI. CDR3 size: 14 residues. Trimming cost V 4 bases and J 6 bases, with 13 bases left between them. The CDR3 nucleotides are TGTGCCAGCAGTGGGGTCGATGGCGGTCAGCCCCAGCATTTT. The encoded protein is CASSGVDGGQPQHF.